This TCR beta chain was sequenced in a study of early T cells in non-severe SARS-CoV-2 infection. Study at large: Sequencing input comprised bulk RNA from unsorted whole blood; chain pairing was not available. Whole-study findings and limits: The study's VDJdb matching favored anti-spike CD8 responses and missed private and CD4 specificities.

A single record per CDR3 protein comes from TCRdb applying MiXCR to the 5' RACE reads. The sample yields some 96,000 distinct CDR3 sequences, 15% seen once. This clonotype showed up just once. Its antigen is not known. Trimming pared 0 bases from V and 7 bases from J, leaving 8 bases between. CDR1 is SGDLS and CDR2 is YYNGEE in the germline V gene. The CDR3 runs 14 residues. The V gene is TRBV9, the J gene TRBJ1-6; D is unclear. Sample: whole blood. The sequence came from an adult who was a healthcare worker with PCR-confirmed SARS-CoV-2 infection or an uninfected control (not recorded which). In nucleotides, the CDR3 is TGTGCCAGCAGCGTAGCTGACCCGAATTCACCCCTCCACTTT. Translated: CASSVADPNSPLHF.